A single sample gave rise to the 12 T cell receptor beta chains below, sequenced in a study of tissue T cells after allogeneic stem cell transplantation. Measured with immunoSEQ multiplex PCR; TCRdb has only the in-frame clones, and not every one. The sample includes about 5,200 clones, about 72% of them seen just once. Sequenced material: tissue from the colon, taken at autopsy. These receptors were taken from a female donor older than 55 with lung cancer.

This clone was detected once. The chain links TRBV6-2 or TRBV6-3 to TRBJ1-6, with D hard to call. In germline, CDR1 is MNHEY, CDR2 SVGEGT. This CDR3 region has 15 residues. Trimming stripped 0 bases from V and 12 bases from J, with 15 bases between. In DNA, the CDR3 is TGTGCCAGCAGTTACTCGGCGGGAAATTGGGAACCCCTCCACTTT. Translated: CASSYSAGNWEPLHF.

The sample holds a few counts of this clone. The genes are TRBV27 and TRBJ1-6; the D gene is possibly TRBD1 (6 bases). The CDR3 consists of 18 residues. CDR1 is MNHEY and CDR2 is SMNVEV in the germline V gene (reference sequence). The V end lost 5 bases, the J end lost 0 bases, and 17 bases lay between the germline ends. The CDR3 nucleotides are TGTGCCAGCAGTGAGTCCTGGGGGGCAGCCTCCTATAATTCACCCCTCCACTTT. Translation gives CASSESWGAASYNSPLHF.

V usage is TRBV7-9 and J usage is TRBJ1-2; D not resolved. The germline V and J ends were trimmed by 1 base and 6 bases, with 12 bases remaining between them. The CDR3 has 14 residues. Germline CDR1 is SEHNR and CDR2 is FQNEAQ (reference sequence). The CDR3 loop is CASSLVSGIHGYTF. The CDR3 DNA sequence: TGTGCCAGCAGCTTAGTGTCGGGAATCCATGGCTACACCTTC.

The chain uses TRBV6-5 and TRBJ1-6; 8 nucleotides line up with TRBD1. Germline CDR1 reads MNHEY; CDR2 reads SVGAGI. The CDR3 extends over 16 amino acids. V was pared by 2 bases and J by 10 bases, with 10 bases of the junction left unmatched. The CDR3 loop reads CASSYQDRAGYSPLHF. As DNA, the CDR3 is TGTGCCAGCAGTTACCAGGACAGGGCGGGGTACTCACCCCTCCACTTT.

The rearrangement joins TRBV19 to TRBJ2-5; D is unresolved. From germline, CDR1 is LNHDA and CDR2 SQIVND (reference sequence). Trimming cost V 6 bases and J 2 bases, with 13 bases left between them. The CDR3 is made up of 14 amino acids. The CDR3 region is CASSPAGRQETQYF. The CDR3 DNA reads TGTGCCAGTAGCCCTGCCGGCAGACAAGAGACCCAGTACTTC. The whole variable domain, filled in from reference TRBV19 and TRBJ2-5, reads DGGITQSPKYLFRKEGQNVTLSCEQNLNHDAMYWYRQDPGQGLRLIYYSQIVNDFQKGDIAEGYSVSREKKESFPLTVTSAQKNPTAFYLCASSPAGRQETQYFGPGTRLLVL.

The V call is TRBV7-8, the J call TRBJ1-3; the D gene is possibly TRBD1 (6 bases). The germline CDR1 and CDR2 sequences are SGHVS and FQNEAQ. The CDR3 is made up of 15 amino acids. The germline V and J ends were trimmed by 2 bases and 0 bases, with 8 bases remaining between them. The CDR3 loop is CASSLTGSSGNTIYF. Here the CDR3 DNA reads TGTGCCAGCAGCTTAACAGGGAGCTCTGGAAACACCATATATTTT.

This chain links TRBV18 with TRBJ2-5, with 10 bases aligning to TRBD1. The CDR3 loop spans 13 amino acids. Germline values: CDR1 KGHSH, CDR2 LQKENI. Trimming took 6 bases from V and 3 from J; bases not matched to a gene: 1. CDR3 in DNA: TGTGCCAGCTCCGGGACAGGGGAAGAGACCCAGTACTTC. Protein product: CASSGTGEETQYF.

V usage is TRBV7-9 and J usage is TRBJ2-3; 8 bases match TRBD2. The CDR3 has 18 amino acids. V gave up 10 bases and J gave up 2 bases; unmatched junction bases: 20. Germline V gene sequence: CDR1 SEHNR, CDR2 FQNEAQ (reference sequence). The CDR3 nucleotides are TGTGCCACCGGGCCCAGCGGGAGATCCTTGGCGATCACAGATACGCAGTATTTT. Translation: CATGPSGRSLAITDTQYF.

CDR3 DNA: TGTGCCAGCAGCCTTATGGATCAGCCCCAGCATTTT. It is translated as CASSLMDQPQHF. The V call is TRBV7-9, the J call TRBJ1-5; D is undetermined. V gave up 5 bases and J gave up 5 bases, with 7 bases separating them. CDR3 length: 12 amino acids. Germline assignment: CDR1 SEHNR and CDR2 FQNEAQ (reference sequence).

This sequence joins TRBV25-1 and TRBJ1-1, with 7 nucleotides matching TRBD1. Germline V gene sequence: CDR1 MGHDK, CDR2 SYGVNS. V dropped 5 bases and J dropped 6; count of bases not matched to a gene: 6. CDR3 size: 13 residues. The CDR3 is CASSRQGLAEAFF. DNA of the CDR3: TGTGCCAGCAGTAGACAGGGTCTCGCTGAAGCTTTCTTT.

The chain is built from TRBV3-1 (or the pseudogene TRBV3-2) and TRBJ1-1; D is unclear. The V gene lost 0 bases and the J gene lost 1 base, with 12 bases spanning the gap. This CDR3 has 16 amino acids. CDR1 and CDR2 from the germline V gene are LGHDT and YNNKEL (reference sequence). CDR3 amino acids: CASSQDILAANTEAFF. The CDR3 DNA is TGTGCCAGCAGCCAAGATATCCTAGCAGCGAACACTGAAGCTTTCTTT.

This clone has only a few counts. V gene TRBV6-5 combines with J gene TRBJ2-3; D is perhaps TRBD2 (6 bases). This CDR3 comprises 13 residues. V dropped 7 bases and J dropped 7 bases, with 15 bases sitting between them. Germline V gene lookup returns CDR1 MNHEY and CDR2 SVGAGI. The CDR3 nucleotides read TGTGCCAGCACCGACGTCCTAGCGCATACGCAGTATTTT. Its translation is CASTDVLAHTQYF.